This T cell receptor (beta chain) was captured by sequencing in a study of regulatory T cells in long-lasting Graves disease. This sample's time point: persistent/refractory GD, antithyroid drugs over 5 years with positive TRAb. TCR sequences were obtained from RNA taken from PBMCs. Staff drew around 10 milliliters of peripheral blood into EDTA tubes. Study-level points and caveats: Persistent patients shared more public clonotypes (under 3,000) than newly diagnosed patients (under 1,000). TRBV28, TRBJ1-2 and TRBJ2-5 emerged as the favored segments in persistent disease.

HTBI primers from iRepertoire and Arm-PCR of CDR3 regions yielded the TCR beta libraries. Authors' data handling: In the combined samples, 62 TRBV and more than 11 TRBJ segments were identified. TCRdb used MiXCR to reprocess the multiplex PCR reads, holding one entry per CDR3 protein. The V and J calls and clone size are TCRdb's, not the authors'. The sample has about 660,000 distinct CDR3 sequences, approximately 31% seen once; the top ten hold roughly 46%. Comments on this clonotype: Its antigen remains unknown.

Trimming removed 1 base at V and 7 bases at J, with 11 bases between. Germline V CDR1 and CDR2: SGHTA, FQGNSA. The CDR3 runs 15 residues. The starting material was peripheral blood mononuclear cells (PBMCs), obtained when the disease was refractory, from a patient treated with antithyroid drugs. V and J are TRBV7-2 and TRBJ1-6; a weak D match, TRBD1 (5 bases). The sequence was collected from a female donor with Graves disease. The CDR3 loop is CASSLGGEGNSPLHF. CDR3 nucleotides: TGTGCCAGCAGCTTAGGGGGGGAGGGGAATTCACCCCTCCACTTT.